The TCR beta chain under discussion was sequenced for a study of PD-L1 blockade in urothelial cancer. Across the whole study: Male sex and bladder-origin urothelial cancer characterized about 90% of the roughly 30 patients.

The V gene end was trimmed by 2 bases and the J gene end by 8 bases; junction bases not matched to a gene: 17. The germline V gene encodes CDR1 KGHSH and CDR2 LQKENI. This CDR3 is built from 17 residues. Synthetically made TCR analog templates were put into each PCR as spikes. Profiling relied on immunoSEQ multiplex PCR, and the TCRdb table lists in-frame clones only, not all of them. Of roughly 100,000 clones listed, approximately 87% were seen once; the top ten hold roughly 8%. The time point denotes: peripheral blood 6 weeks after treatment start. The sample here was PBMCs, taken around atezolizumab (anti-PD-L1) treatment. This chain joins TRBV18 and TRBJ1-2, with TRBD1 matching 7 bases. The clonotype originates from a man between 65 and 85 years old with urothelial cancer. Here the CDR3 DNA reads TGTGCCAGCTCACCAAACTTGGGCGCGGCAGGGGGGCACGGCTACACCTTC. Its translation: CASSPNLGAAGGHGYTF.